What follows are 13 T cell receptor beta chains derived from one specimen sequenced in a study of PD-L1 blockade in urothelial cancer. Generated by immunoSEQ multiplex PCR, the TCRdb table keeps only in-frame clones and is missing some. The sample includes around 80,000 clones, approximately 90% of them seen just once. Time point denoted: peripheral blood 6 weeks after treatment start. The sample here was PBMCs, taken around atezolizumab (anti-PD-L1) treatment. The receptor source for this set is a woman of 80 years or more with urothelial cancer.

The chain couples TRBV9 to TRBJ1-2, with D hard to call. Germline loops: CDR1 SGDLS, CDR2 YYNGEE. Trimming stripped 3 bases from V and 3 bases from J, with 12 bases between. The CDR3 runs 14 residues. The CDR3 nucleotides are TGTGCCAGCAGCGGCGGGCCCTTGGACTATGGCTACACCTTC. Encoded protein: CASSGGPLDYGYTF.

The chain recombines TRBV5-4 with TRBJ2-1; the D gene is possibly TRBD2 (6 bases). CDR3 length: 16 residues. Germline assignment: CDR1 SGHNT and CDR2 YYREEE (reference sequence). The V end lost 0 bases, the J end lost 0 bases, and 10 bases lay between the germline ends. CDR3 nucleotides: TGTGCCAGCAGCTTGGAGGGACTCCGCTCCTACAATGAGCAGTTCTTC. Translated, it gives CASSLEGLRSYNEQFF.

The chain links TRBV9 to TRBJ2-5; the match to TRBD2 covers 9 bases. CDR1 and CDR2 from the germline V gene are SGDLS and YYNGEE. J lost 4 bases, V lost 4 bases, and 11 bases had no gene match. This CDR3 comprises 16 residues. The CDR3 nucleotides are TGTGCCAGCAGCCCCGGGTGGGTAGCGGGAGCAGAGACCCAGTACTTC. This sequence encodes CASSPGWVAGAETQYF.

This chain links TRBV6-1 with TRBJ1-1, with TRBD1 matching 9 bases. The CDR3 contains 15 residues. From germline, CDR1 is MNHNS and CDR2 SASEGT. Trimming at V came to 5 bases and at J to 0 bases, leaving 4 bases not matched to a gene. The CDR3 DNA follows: TGTGCCAGCAGTCTTCGGACAGGGGTGAACACTGAAGCTTTCTTT. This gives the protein CASSLRTGVNTEAFF.

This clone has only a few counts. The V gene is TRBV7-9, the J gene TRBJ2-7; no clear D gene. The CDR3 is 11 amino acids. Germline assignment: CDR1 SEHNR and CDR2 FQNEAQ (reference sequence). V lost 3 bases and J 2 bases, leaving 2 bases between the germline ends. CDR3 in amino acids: CASSFTYEQYF. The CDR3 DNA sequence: TGTGCCAGCAGCTTTACCTACGAGCAGTACTTC.

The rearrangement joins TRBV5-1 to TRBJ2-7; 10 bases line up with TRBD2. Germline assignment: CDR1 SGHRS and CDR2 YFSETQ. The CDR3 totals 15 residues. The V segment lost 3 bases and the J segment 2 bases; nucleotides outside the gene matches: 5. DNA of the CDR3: TGCGCCAGCAGCTATCAAGCGGGAGGGGCCTACGAGCAGTACTTC. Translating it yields CASSYQAGGAYEQYF.

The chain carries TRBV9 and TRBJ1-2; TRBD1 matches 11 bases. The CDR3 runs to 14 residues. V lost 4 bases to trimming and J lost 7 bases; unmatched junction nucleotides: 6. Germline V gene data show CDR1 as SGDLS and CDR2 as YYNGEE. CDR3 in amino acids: CASSQGQGGGGYTF. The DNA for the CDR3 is TGTGCCAGCAGCCAGGGACAGGGGGGGGGTGGCTACACCTTC.

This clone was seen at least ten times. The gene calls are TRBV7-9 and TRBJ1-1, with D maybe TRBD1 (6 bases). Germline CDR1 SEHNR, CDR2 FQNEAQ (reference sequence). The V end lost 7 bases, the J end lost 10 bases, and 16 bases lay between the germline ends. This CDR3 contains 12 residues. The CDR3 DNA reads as TGTGCCAGCACCCGTGGGGGGGGCAGAGCTTTCTTT. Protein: CASTRGGGRAFF.

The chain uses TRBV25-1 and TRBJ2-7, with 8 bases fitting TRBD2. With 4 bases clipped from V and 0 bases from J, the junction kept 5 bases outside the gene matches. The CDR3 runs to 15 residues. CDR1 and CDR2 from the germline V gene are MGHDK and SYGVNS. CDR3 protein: CASSGERESSYEQYF. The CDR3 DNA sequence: TGTGCCAGCAGTGGCGAGCGGGAGAGCTCCTACGAGCAGTACTTC.

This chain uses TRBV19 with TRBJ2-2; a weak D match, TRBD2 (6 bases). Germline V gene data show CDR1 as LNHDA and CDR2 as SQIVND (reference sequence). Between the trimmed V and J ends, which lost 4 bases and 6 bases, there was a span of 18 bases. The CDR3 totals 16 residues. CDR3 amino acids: CASSNRRGIISGELFF. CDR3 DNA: TGTGCCAGTAGTAATAGGCGCGGGATCATCTCCGGGGAGCTGTTTTTT.

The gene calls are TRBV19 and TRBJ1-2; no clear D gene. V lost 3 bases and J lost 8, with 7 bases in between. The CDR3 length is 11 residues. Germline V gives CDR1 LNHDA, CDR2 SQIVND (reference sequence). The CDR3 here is CASSMTGGYTF. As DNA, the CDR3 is TGTGCCAGTAGTATGACTGGAGGCTACACCTTC. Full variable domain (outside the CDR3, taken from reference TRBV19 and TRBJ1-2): DGGITQSPKYLFRKEGQNVTLSCEQNLNHDAMYWYRQDPGQGLRLIYYSQIVNDFQKGDIAEGYSVSREKKESFPLTVTSAQKNPTAFYLCASSMTGGYTFGSGTRLTVV.

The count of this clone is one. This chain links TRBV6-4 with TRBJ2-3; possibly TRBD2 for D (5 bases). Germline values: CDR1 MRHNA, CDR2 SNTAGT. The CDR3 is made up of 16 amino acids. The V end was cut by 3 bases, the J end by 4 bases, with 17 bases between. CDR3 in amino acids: CASSESAGLAADTQYF. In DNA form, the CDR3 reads TGTGCCAGCAGTGAATCGGCGGGCCTGGCGGCAGATACGCAGTATTTT.

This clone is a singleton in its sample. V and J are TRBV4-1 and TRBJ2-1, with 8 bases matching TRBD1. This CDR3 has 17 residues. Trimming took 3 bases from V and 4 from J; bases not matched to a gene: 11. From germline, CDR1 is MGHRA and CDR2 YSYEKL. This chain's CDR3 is CASSHATGWTGYNEQFF. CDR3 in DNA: TGCGCCAGCAGCCATGCTACCGGATGGACAGGGTACAATGAGCAGTTCTTC.